This entry describes one T cell receptor (beta chain). No antigen is known for it. This entry belongs to a study of T cells after yellow fever vaccination. TCRdb redid the calling of the 5' RACE reads with MiXCR, one entry per CDR3 protein. Altogether about 630,000 distinct CDR3 sequences are present, about 12% being singletons, with the ten largest covering just under 15%. Study-wide results and limits: A limited proportion of clonotypes was detected within both the CD4 and CD8 compartments.

Germline assignment: CDR1 SGHRS and CDR2 YFSETQ. Germline trimming cut 0 bases from V and 2 bases from J; bases unmatched to any gene: 5. CDR3 length: 16 amino acids. The sample in question was PBMCs, obtained on the day of the yellow fever booster vaccination. The V call is TRBV5-1, the J call TRBJ2-3; 8 bases are a match to TRBD1. The receptor was isolated from a man aged 25-45 years who received the YFV17D yellow fever vaccine. CDR3 in amino acids: CASSLAGQGFTDTQYF. The CDR3 DNA reads as TGCGCCAGCAGCTTGGCCGGACAGGGCTTCACAGATACGCAGTATTTT.